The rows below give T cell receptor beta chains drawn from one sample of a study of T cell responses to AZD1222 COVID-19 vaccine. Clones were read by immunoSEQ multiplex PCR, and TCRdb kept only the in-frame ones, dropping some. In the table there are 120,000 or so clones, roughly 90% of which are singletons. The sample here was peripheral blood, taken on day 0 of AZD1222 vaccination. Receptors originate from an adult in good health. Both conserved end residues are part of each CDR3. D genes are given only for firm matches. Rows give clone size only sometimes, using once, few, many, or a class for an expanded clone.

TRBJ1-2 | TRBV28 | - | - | TGTGCCAGCAGCCCCGGGAACTTCTATGGCTACACCTTC | CASSPGNFYGYTF
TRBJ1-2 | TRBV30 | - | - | TGTGCCTGGAGTGTACATGGGAGGTATGGCTACACCTTC | CAWSVHGRYGYTF
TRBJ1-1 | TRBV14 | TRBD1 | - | TGTGCCAGCAGCCCTCGGACAGGGTCCATGAACACTGAAGCTTTCTTT | CASSPRTGSMNTEAFF
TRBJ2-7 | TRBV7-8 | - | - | TGTGCCAGCAGCGAGCCATTCCGGGACCAGGGATACGAGCAGTACTTC | CASSEPFRDQGYEQYF
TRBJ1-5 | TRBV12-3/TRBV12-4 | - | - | TGTGCCAGCAGGTCCCCCCCGACCCCCTTGCATTTT | CASRSPPTPLHF
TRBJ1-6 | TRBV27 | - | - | TGTGCCAGCAGTTTACTCGGTTCACCCCTCCACTTT | CASSLLGSPLHF
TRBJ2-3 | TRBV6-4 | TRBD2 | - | TGTGCCAGCAGTGCTGGCAGCGGGAGTGGTGTAACCACAGATACGCAGTATTTT | CASSAGSGSGVTTDTQYF
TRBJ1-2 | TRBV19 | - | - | TGTGCCAGTAGTATAGAGGCCTGGCTTGAGGGCTACACCTTC | CASSIEAWLEGYTF
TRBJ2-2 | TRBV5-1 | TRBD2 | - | TGCGCCAGCAGCCCCTTTTGGGAGGGCCCGTCCGGGGAGCTGTTTTTT | CASSPFWEGPSGELFF
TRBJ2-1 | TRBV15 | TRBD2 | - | TGTGCCACCAGCCCCACTAGCGGGAGTTACAATGAGCAGTTCTTC | CATSPTSGSYNEQFF
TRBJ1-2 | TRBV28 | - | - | TGTGCCAGCAGTTTCGGGGATAGACACTATGACTACACCTTC | CASSFGDRHYDYTF
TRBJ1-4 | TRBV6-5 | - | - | TGTGCCAGCAGTTACTCGCGGGTCAGGGGTGAAAAACTGTTTTTT | CASSYSRVRGEKLFF
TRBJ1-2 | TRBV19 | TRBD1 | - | TGTGCCAGTAGTATAACCCAGGGGGCTGCTGGCTACACCTTC | CASSITQGAAGYTF
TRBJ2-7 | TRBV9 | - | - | TGTGCCAGCAGCCCACAGTCTACCCGGGGTTTCTACGAGCAGTACTTC | CASSPQSTRGFYEQYF
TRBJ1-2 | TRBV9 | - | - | TGTGCCAGCAGCGTAGCCCCAGAGGGCACCCCAACCTTC | CASSVAPEGTPTF
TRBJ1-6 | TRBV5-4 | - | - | TGTGCCAGCAGCCAAGGACGGCCTGGGGATTCACCCCTCCACTTT | CASSQGRPGDSPLHF
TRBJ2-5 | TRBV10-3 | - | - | TGTGCCATCAGTGAGTCGACAGAAGAGACCCAGTACTTC | CAISESTEETQYF
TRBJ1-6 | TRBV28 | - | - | TGTGCCAGCAGTTTACCTCAGCGGGCAGCGAGTTCACCCCTCCACTTT | CASSLPQRAASSPLHF
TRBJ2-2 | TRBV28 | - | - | TGTGCCAGCAGTTTCTCCAAGAACACCGGGGAGCTGTTTTTT | CASSFSKNTGELFF
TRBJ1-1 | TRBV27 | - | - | TGTGCCAGCAGTTTAGAGGGGTTGAACACTGAAGCTTTCTTT | CASSLEGLNTEAFF
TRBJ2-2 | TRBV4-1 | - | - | TGCGCCAGCAGCCCGAGCCAGTGGGGGCAACGAGCCGGGGAGCTGTTTTTT | CASSPSQWGQRAGELFF
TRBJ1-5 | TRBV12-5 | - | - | TGTGCTAGTGGTTTGGTACTACGCCAGCCCCAGCATTTT | CASGLVLRQPQHF
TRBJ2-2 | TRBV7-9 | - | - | TGTGCCAGCAGCTTAGTAACCCGGAGCAGGGAGCTGTTTTTT | CASSLVTRSRELFF
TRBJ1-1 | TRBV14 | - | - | TGTGCCAGCAGCCAAGCCGTCGTGGGAACGGGTGCTTTCTTT | CASSQAVVGTGAFF
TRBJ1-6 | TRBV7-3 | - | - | TGTGCCAGCAGCTTATTATATAATTCACCCCTCCACTTT | CASSLLYNSPLHF
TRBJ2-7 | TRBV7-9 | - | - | TGTGCCAGCAGCCCGACAGTTTCCTACGAGCAGTACTTC | CASSPTVSYEQYF
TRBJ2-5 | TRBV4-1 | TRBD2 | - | TGCGCCAGCAGCCAAGATATGTATAGCGGGCCTACGGGGACCCAGTACTTC | CASSQDMYSGPTGTQYF
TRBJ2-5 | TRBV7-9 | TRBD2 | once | TGTGCCAGCACCGACCTAGCGGGAAAAGAGACCCAGTACTTC | CASTDLAGKETQYF
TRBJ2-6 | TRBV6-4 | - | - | TGTGCCAGCAGTGAGGACTCTGGGGCCAACGTCCTGACTTTC | CASSEDSGANVLTF
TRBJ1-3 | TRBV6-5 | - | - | TGTGCCAGCACTCCATCGACCTCTGGAAACACCATATATTTT | CASTPSTSGNTIYF
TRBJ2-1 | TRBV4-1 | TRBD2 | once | TGCGCCAGCAGCTGGCCTAGCGGCGGGTACAATGAGCAGTTCTTC | CASSWPSGGYNEQFF
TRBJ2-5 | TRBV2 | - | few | TGTGCCAGCAGACCTTGGGAAGAGACCCAGTACTTC | CASRPWEETQYF
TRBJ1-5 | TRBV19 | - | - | TGTGCCAGCCAGAGGACAGCGGTGGGTCAGCCCCAGCATTTT | CASQRTAVGQPQHF
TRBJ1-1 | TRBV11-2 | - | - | TGTGCCAGCAGCCTATCAAACACTGAAGCTTTCTTT | CASSLSNTEAFF
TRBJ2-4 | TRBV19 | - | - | TGTGCCAGTAGTATGGGACCCTATCGCCCCATTCAGTACTTC | CASSMGPYRPIQYF
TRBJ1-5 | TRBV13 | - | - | TGTGCCAGCAGCCAGACCAATCAGCCCCAGCATTTT | CASSQTNQPQHF
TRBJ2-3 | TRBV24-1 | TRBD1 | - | TGTGCCACCAGTGCCCGCATGGGAACAGGGGGAGGAACAGATACGCAGTATTTT | CATSARMGTGGGTDTQYF
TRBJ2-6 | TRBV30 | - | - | TGTGCCTGCCCGGGACGAGGAGCCAACGTCCTGACTTTC | CACPGRGANVLTF
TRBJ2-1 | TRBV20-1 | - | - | TGCAGTGCTATACTCAATGAGCAGTTCTTC | CSAILNEQFF
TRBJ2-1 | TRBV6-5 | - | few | TGTGCCAGCAGTTACGGGACCGAGCAGTTCTTC | CASSYGTEQFF
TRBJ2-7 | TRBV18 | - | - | TGTGCCAGCTCACCACCGGGACCCACCTACGAGCAGTACTTC | CASSPPGPTYEQYF
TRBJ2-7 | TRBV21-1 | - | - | TGTGCCAGCAGCAAAGTCTCGGGGAGCTCCTACGAGCAGTACTTC | CASSKVSGSSYEQYF
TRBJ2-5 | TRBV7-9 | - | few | TGTGCCAGCAGCCCTGAGGGGGGCTACGGGTACTTC | CASSPEGGYGYF
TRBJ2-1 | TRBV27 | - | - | TGTGCCAGCAGTTTATTACTAGGAGGCTATGAGCAGTTCTTC | CASSLLLGGYEQFF
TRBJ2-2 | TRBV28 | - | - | TGTGCCAGCAGTAGTCCGGGCCAACGGATAACCGGGGAGCTGTTTTTT | CASSSPGQRITGELFF
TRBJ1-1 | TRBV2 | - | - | TGTGCCAGCAGTGAGAGGGGCAGGCGAGGGAACCCTGAAGCTTTCTTT | CASSERGRRGNPEAFF
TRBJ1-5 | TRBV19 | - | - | TGTGCCAGTAGTCCCGGGACAAATAGCAATCAGCCCCAGCATTTT | CASSPGTNSNQPQHF
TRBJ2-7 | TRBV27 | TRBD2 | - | TGTGCCAGCAGCCCGACTAGCGGGAGATTCTACGAGCAGTACTTC | CASSPTSGRFYEQYF
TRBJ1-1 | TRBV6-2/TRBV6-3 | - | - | TGTGCCAGCAGTGTACAGGAAAACACTGAAGCTTTCTTT | CASSVQENTEAFF
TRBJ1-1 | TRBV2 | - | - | TGTGCCGGAACGGTAGTTGGGGAAGCTTTCTTT | CAGTVVGEAFF
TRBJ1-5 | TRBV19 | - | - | TGTGCCAGTAGTATAGAAGGACTGCGCAATCAGCCCCAGCATTTT | CASSIEGLRNQPQHF
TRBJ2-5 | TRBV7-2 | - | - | TGTGCCAGCAGCTTAGGGAAGGGACGGGAGACCCAGTACTTC | CASSLGKGRETQYF
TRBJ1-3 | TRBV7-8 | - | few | TGTGCCAGCAGCTTGGGGGGGCTTGGAAACACCATATATTTT | CASSLGGLGNTIYF
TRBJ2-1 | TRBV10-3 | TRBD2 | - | TGTGCCATCAGTGAGTCGGTGGCTAGCGGAGATTACAATGAGCAGTTCTTC | CAISESVASGDYNEQFF
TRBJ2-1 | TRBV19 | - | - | TGTGCCAGTAGTATTCAAGGAAATGAGCAGTTCTTC | CASSIQGNEQFF
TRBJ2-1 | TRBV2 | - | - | TGTGCCAGCAGTGGGGGAGGACTGTCCCTCAATGAGCAGTTCTTC | CASSGGGLSLNEQFF
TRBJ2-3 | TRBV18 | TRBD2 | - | TGTGCCAGCTCACCATTCAGCGGGAGGGCCTCAGATACGCAGTATTTT | CASSPFSGRASDTQYF
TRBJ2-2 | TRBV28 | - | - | TGTGCCAGCCTTCCGGCGGGGAACACCGGGGAGCTGTTTTTT | CASLPAGNTGELFF
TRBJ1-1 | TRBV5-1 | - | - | TGCGCCAGCAGCTTGTGGGGTTACACTGAAGCTTTCTTT | CASSLWGYTEAFF